This entry lists 13 T cell receptor beta chains sequenced from one sample in a study of control samples from healthy donors and cancer patients. Profiled with immunoSEQ multiplex PCR; TCRdb holds only in-frame clones, not every one. The sample carries 90,000 to 100,000 clones, 75% to 85% recorded once. The material sequenced was blood. The receptors originated from a woman in her twenties or thirties in good health.

The chain uses TRBV19 and TRBJ1-2, with D possibly being TRBD1 (5 bases). Germline V gives CDR1 LNHDA, CDR2 SQIVND (reference sequence). The V gene lost 5 bases and the J gene lost 4 bases, with 14 bases spanning the gap. The CDR3 length is 14 residues. CDR3 bases: TGTGCCAGTAGTCCCGAGTGGGGGACCTATGGCTACACCTTC. Its protein product is CASSPEWGTYGYTF.

The rearrangement joins TRBV7-9 to TRBJ1-6; TRBD1 aligns across 7 bases. The germline gives CDR1 SEHNR, CDR2 FQNEAQ (reference sequence). J lost 9 bases, V lost 5 bases, and 10 bases had no gene match. The CDR3 totals 15 residues. CDR3 nucleotide sequence: TGTGCCAGCAGCCCGCGACAGGGTTCGGTTTCACCCCTCCACTTT. Translated, it gives CASSPRQGSVSPLHF.

This clone was counted once. The rearrangement links TRBV6-2 or TRBV6-3 to TRBJ1-5; maybe TRBD1 (5 bases). V lost 6 bases, J lost 2 bases, and 14 bases lay in between. Looked up from germline, CDR1 is MNHEY and CDR2 is SVGEGT. The CDR3 runs 15 residues. DNA of the CDR3: TGTGCCAGCAGCTCCCAGGGTATCGGCAATCAGCCCCAGCATTTT. This sequence encodes CASSSQGIGNQPQHF.

CDR3 in DNA: TGTGCCAGCAGCCCGGGGGTGTTAAGCAGTCGGGAGACCCAGTACTTC. This encodes CASSPGVLSSRETQYF. The V gene is TRBV13, the J gene TRBJ2-5; D may be TRBD2 (6 bases). Trimming removed 5 bases from V and 5 bases from J, with 21 bases in between. The germline V gene encodes CDR1 PRHDT and CDR2 FYEKMQ (reference sequence). The length of the CDR3 is 16 residues.

The chain employs TRBV6-4 and TRBJ2-3, with 8 bases lining up with TRBD1. The CDR3 runs 14 residues. V was clipped by 0 bases and J by 4 bases; unmatched bases: 0. Germline V gene data show CDR1 as MRHNA and CDR2 as SNTAGT. The CDR3 DNA sequence: TGTGCCAGCAGTGACTCACAGGGGGCAGATACGCAGTATTTT. It codes for CASSDSQGADTQYF.

This chain uses TRBV7-7 with TRBJ2-2; 9 bases map to TRBD2. The CDR3 has 15 residues. V gave up 3 bases and J gave up 5 bases; unmatched junction bases: 4. Germline loops: CDR1 SSHAT, CDR2 FNYEAQ (reference sequence). The CDR3 loop is CASSLGGGATGELFF. The CDR3 region has the DNA TGTGCCAGCAGCTTGGGCGGGGGGGCGACCGGGGAGCTGTTTTTT.

This clone appeared once. In the same sample, other DNA sequences code for this CDR3. J is TRBJ2-5 and V is TRBV12-5, with D unresolved. Trimming pared 1 base from V and 5 bases from J, leaving 5 bases between. This CDR3 has 12 amino acids. Per germline, CDR1 LGHNT and CDR2 FRNRAP. The CDR3: CASGLDRETQYF. The CDR3 coding sequence is TGTGCTAGTGGTTTGGACCGGGAGACCCAGTACTTC. The full variable domain, completed using reference TRBV12-5 and TRBJ2-5, is DARVTQTPRHKVTEMGQEVTMRCQPILGHNTVFWYRQTMMQGLELLAYFRNRAPLDDSGMPKDRFSAEMPDATLATLKIQPSEPRDSAVYFCASGLDRETQYFGPGTRLLVL.

The V gene is TRBV18, the J gene TRBJ2-6; possibly TRBD1 for D (6 bases). This CDR3 has 17 residues. V was clipped by 8 bases and J by 1 base, with 18 bases between them. CDR1 KGHSH and CDR2 LQKENI come from the germline V gene. The CDR3 region is CASRSSGHSSGANVLTF. In nucleotides, the CDR3 is TGTGCCAGCCGTTCTTCGGGACACAGTTCTGGGGCCAACGTCCTGACTTTC. The variable domain in full, completed from reference TRBV18 and TRBJ2-6, reads NAGVMQNPRHLVRRRGQEARLRCSPMKGHSHVYWYRQLPEEGLKFMVYLQKENIIDESGMPKERFSAEFPKEGPSILRIQQVVRGDSAAYFCASRSSGHSSGANVLTFGAGSRLTVL.

This clone occurred a few times. This rearrangement joins TRBV7-2 to TRBJ2-7; D possibly corresponds to TRBD1 (5 bases). CDR1 is SGHTA, CDR2 FQGNSA, per germline. The CDR3 has 15 amino acids. The V end lost 5 bases, the J end lost 0 bases, and 14 bases lay between the germline ends. The CDR3 reads CASSTIQDSSYEQYF. The CDR3 region has the DNA TGTGCCAGCAGCACAATTCAAGACAGCTCCTACGAGCAGTACTTC. The full variable domain, in which reference TRBV7-2 and TRBJ2-7 provide the parts outside the CDR3, is GAGVSQSPSNKVTEKGKDVELRCDPISGHTALYWYRQSLGQGLEFLIYFQGNSAPDKSGLPSDRFSAERTGGSVSTLTIQRTQQEDSAVYLCASSTIQDSSYEQYFGPGTRLTVT.

The V and J genes are TRBV10-3 and TRBJ2-2, with D perhaps TRBD1 (5 bases). Germline lookup yields CDR1 ENHRY and CDR2 SYGVKD. Trimming took off 3 bases at V and 0 bases at J, with 8 bases between the two ends. This CDR3 comprises 15 residues. CDR3: CAISDGRANTGELFF. Written as DNA, the CDR3 is TGTGCCATCAGTGACGGCAGGGCGAACACCGGGGAGCTGTTTTTT.

This sequence joins TRBV27 and TRBJ1-4, with a tentative D call TRBD1 (6 bases). Trimming stripped 7 bases from V and 10 bases from J, with 22 bases between. This CDR3 is 15 amino acids long. Germline-derived CDR1 and CDR2 are MNHEY and SMNVEV (reference sequence). CDR3 coding DNA: TGTGCCAGCAAAGTGACGGGGGCAGGAAAGGGAAAACTGTTTTTT. Translation: CASKVTGAGKGKLFF.

The CDR3 sequence is CASRGQLSFSYEQYF. Here the CDR3 DNA reads TGTGCCAGCAGAGGACAGCTCAGTTTCTCCTACGAGCAGTACTTC. The chain uses TRBV6-5 and TRBJ2-7; D may be TRBD1 (6 bases). Germline V lookup: CDR1 MNHEY, CDR2 SVGAGI. The V and J ends lost 6 bases and 0 bases respectively, with 15 bases between them. The CDR3 has 15 amino acids.

J is TRBJ1-1 and V is TRBV5-5; D uncertain. The CDR3 covers 14 residues. CDR1 SGHKS and CDR2 YYEKEE come from the germline V gene (reference sequence). V gave up 0 bases and J gave up 6 bases, with 12 bases separating them. The CDR3 loop is CASSLVAGRAEAFF. The CDR3 DNA is TGTGCCAGCAGCTTGGTCGCGGGAAGGGCTGAAGCTTTCTTT.